This TCR beta chain appears in the sequencing data of a study of regulatory T cells in long-lasting Graves disease. On the study more broadly: Those Graves' patients who were newly diagnosed had been on antithyroid drugs under 3 months.

This clonotype was recorded many times. Time point here: newly diagnosed GD, antithyroid drugs for less than 3 months. Making the TCR library involved RNA that had been extracted from PBMCs. American Thyroid Association guidelines defined how Graves' disease was diagnosed. V gave up 6 bases and J gave up 3 bases, with 6 bases separating them. Per germline, CDR1 LGHDT and CDR2 YNNKEL (reference sequence). The CDR3 is made up of 11 amino acids. Assembly of TCR beta libraries relied on iRepertoire HTBI primers together with Arm-PCR of CDR3 regions. Each CDR3 protein is one row after TCRdb ran MiXCR on the multiplex PCR reads. The sample records 420,000 or so distinct CDR3 sequences, over 15% being singletons. These same records also appear under a second study, on T cells in Graves' hyperthyroidism and ophthalmopathy. That source notes: The TCR CDR3 first-round RT-PCR relied on the HTBI primer set. Most clonotypes expanded in the thyroid (above 0.001) were also present in blood.

The receptor was derived from a woman under 30 with Graves disease. Source: peripheral blood mononuclear cells (PBMCs), taken at new diagnosis, from a patient treated with antithyroid drugs. J is TRBJ2-7 and V is TRBV3-1; D is unresolved. The CDR3 sequence: CASSRGYEQYF. Here the CDR3 DNA reads TGTGCCAGCAGTAGAGGCTACGAGCAGTACTTC.